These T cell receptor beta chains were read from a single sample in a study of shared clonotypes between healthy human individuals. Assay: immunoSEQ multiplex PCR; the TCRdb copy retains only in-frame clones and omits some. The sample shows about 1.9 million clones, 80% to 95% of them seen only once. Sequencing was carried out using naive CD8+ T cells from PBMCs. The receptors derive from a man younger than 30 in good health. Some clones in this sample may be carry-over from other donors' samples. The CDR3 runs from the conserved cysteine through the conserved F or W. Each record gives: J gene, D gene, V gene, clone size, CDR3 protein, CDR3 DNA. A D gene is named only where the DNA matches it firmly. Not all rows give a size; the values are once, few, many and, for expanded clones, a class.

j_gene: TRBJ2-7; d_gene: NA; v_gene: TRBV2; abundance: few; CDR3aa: CASSEVYEQYF; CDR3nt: TGTGCCAGCAGTGAGGTGTACGAGCAGTACTTC
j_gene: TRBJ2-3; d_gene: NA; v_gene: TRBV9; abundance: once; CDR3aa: CASSVVLQSSTDTQYF; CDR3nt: TGTGCCAGCAGCGTAGTACTTCAGAGCAGCACAGATACGCAGTATTTT
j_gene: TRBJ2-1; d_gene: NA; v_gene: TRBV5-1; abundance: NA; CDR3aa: CASSLSGASGYNEQFF; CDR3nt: TGCGCCAGCAGCTTGTCAGGGGCTAGCGGATACAATGAGCAGTTCTTC
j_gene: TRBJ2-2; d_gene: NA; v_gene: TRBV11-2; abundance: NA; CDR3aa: CASSLWLAQNTGELFF; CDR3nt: TGTGCCAGCAGCTTATGGCTAGCGCAGAACACCGGGGAGCTGTTTTTT
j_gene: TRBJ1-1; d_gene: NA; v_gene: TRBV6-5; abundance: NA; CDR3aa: CASSPRVNTEAFF; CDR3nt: TGTGCCAGCAGTCCGAGGGTGAACACTGAAGCTTTCTTT
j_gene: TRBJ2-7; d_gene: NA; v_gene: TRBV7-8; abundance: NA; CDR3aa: CASSLEAGKLGFHEQYF; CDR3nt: TGTGCCAGCAGCTTAGAGGCGGGAAAACTAGGCTTCCACGAGCAGTACTTC
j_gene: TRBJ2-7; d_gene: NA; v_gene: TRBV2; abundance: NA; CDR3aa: CASTGTDSYEQYF; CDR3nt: TGTGCCAGCACCGGGACGGATTCCTACGAGCAGTACTTC
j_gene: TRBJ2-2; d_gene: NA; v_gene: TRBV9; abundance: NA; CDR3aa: CASSVELTGELFF; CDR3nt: TGTGCCAGCAGCGTAGAACTCACCGGGGAGCTGTTTTTT
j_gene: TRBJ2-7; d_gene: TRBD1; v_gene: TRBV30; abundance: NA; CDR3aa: CAWAPGTAVWEQYF; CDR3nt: TGTGCCTGGGCCCCCGGGACAGCCGTCTGGGAGCAGTACTTC
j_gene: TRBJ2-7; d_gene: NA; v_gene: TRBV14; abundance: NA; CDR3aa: CASSQGMKRNYEQYF; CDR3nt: TGTGCCAGCAGCCAAGGGATGAAGCGAAACTACGAGCAGTACTTC
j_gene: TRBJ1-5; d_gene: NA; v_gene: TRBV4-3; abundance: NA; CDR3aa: CASSQESWYGGIGSNQPQHF; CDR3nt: TGCGCCAGCAGCCAAGAGTCTTGGTACGGAGGAATAGGGAGCAATCAGCCCCAGCATTTT
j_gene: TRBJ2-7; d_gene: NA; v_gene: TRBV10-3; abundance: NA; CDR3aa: CAISGLGLEGLEQYF; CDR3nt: TGTGCCATCAGTGGTCTGGGGCTTGAGGGGCTCGAGCAGTACTTC
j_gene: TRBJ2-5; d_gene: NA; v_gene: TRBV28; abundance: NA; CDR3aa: CASIPGGFQETQYF; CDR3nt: TGTGCCAGCATCCCCGGCGGTTTTCAAGAGACCCAGTACTTC
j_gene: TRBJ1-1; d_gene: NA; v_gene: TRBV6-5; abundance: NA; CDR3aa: CASSYAMQGSTEAFF; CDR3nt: TGTGCCAGCAGTTACGCGATGCAGGGCAGCACTGAAGCTTTCTTT
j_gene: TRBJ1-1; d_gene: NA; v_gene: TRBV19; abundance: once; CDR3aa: CASSTVGINTEAFF; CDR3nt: TGTGCCAGTAGTACGGTGGGGATCAACACTGAAGCTTTCTTT